This T cell receptor (beta chain) appears in the sequencing data of a study of blood T cell repertoires in COVID-19. For the study at large: Specimens from acute and convalescent COVID-19 originated in the United States, Italy and Spain. T cells, B-cell-depleted T cells, or PBMCs supplied cDNA or gDNA.

In the source study's methods: Amplifying reference gene primers gave estimates of nucleated cell counts. Clones were read by immunoSEQ multiplex PCR, and TCRdb kept only the in-frame ones, dropping some. The D gene and trimming were derived from the DNA, and the V and J assignments and clone size from that table. The sample carries about 35,000 clones, about 89% recorded once. Trimming shortened V by 4 bases and J by 1 base, and 11 bases separated the two germline ends. CDR3 size: 14 residues. From germline, CDR1 is SGHDT and CDR2 YYEEEE. The sequence came from a man aged 50 or older with active COVID-19. Sequencing was done on a sample of peripheral blood. The chain carries TRBV5-6 and TRBJ2-5, with D perhaps matching TRBD2 (6 bases). The CDR3 DNA reads TGTGCCAGCAGCATACGGGGGTCCCAAGAGACCCAGTACTTC. This translates into CASSIRGSQETQYF.